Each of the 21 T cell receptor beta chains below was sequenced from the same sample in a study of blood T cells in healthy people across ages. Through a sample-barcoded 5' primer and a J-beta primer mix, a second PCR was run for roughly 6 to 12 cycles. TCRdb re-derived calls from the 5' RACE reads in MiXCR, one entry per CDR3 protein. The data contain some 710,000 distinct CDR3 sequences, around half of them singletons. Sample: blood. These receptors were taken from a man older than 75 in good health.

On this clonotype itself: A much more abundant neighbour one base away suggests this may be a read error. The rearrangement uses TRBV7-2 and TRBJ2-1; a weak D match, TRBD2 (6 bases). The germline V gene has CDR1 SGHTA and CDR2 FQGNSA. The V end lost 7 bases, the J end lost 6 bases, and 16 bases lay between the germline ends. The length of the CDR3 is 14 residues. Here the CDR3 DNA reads TGTGCCAGCATCGAGACTAGTTCAGGCAATGAGCAGTTCTTC. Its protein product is CASIETSSGNEQFF.

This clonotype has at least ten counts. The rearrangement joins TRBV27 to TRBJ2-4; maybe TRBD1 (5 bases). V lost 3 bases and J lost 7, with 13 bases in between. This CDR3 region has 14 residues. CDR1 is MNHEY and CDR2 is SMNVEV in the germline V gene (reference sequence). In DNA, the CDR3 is TGTGCCAGCAGTTTGGACATAAAGGACAACATTCAGTACTTC. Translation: CASSLDIKDNIQYF.

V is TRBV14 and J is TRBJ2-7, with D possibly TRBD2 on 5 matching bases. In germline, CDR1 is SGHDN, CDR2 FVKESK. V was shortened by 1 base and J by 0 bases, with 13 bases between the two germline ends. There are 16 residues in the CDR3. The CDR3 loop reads CASSQVGGRSSYEQYF. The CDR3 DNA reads TGTGCCAGCAGCCAAGTTGGCGGGCGGAGCTCCTACGAGCAGTACTTC.

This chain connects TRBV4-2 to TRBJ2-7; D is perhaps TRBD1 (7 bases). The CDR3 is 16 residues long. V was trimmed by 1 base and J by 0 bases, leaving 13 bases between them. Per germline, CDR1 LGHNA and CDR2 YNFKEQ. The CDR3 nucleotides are TGTGCCAGCAGCCAAGGTGCGGGACAGCGCTCCTACGAGCAGTACTTC. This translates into CASSQGAGQRSYEQYF.

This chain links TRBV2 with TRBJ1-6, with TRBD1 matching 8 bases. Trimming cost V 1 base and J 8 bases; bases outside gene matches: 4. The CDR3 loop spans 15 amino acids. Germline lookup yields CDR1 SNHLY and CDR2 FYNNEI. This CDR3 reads CASSEEGTGYSPLHF. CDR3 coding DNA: TGTGCCAGCAGTGAAGAGGGGACAGGCTATTCACCCCTCCACTTT.

CDR3 sequence: CASSGISEQFF. The CDR3 DNA reads TGTGCCAGCAGTGGTATTAGTGAGCAGTTCTTC. This chain joins TRBV2 and TRBJ2-1, with D unclear. The CDR3 has 11 amino acids. V dropped 4 bases and J dropped 9 bases, with 7 bases sitting between them. In germline, CDR1 is SNHLY, CDR2 FYNNEI.

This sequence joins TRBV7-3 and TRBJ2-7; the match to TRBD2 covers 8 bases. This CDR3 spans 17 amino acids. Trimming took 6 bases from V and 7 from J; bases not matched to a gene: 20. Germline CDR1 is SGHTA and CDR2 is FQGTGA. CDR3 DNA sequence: TGTGCCAGCAGTCCGAGCGGCGGGAGGAGCTCCTACAATGAGCAGTACTTC. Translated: CASSPSGGRSSYNEQYF.

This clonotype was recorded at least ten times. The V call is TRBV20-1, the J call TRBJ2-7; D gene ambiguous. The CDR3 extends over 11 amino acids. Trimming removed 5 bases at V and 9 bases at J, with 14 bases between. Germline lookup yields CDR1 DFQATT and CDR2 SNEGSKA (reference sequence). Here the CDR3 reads CSAPLGVAQYF. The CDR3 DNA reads TGCAGTGCTCCCCTGGGCGTCGCGCAGTACTTC.

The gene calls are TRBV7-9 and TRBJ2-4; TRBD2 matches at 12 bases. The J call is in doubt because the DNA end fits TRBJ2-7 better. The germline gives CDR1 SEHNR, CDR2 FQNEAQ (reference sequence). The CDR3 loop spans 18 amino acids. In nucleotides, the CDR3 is TGTGCCAGCAGCCCTAGGACTAGCGGGACACCCCTCTCGTACGAGCAGTACTTC. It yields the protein CASSPRTSGTPLSYEQYF.

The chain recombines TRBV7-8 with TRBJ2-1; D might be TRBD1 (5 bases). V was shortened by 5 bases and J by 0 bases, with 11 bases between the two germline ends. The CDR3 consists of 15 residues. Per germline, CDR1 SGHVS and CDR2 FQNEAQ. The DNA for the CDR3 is TGTGCCAGCAGCCCAAAGGGGAACTCCTACAATGAGCAGTTCTTC. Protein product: CASSPKGNSYNEQFF.

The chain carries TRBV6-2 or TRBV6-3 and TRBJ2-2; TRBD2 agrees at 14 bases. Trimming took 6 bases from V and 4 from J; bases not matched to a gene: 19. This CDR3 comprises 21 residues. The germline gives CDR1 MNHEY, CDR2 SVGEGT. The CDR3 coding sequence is TGTGCCAGCAGCAGATACGAACTCAGACTAGCGGGAGGGCCTAGCACCGGGGAGCTGTTTTTT. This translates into CASSRYELRLAGGPSTGELFF.

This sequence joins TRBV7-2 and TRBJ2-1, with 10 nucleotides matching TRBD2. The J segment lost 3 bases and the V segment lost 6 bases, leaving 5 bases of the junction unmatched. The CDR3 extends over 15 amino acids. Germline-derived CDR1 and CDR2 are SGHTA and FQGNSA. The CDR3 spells CASRASSGSYNEQFF. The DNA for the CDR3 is TGTGCCAGCAGGGCCTCTAGCGGGAGCTACAATGAGCAGTTCTTC. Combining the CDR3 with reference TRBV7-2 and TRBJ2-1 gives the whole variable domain GAGVSQSPSNKVTEKGKDVELRCDPISGHTALYWYRQSLGQGLEFLIYFQGNSAPDKSGLPSDRFSAERTGGSVSTLTIQRTQQEDSAVYLCASRASSGSYNEQFFGPGTRLTVL.

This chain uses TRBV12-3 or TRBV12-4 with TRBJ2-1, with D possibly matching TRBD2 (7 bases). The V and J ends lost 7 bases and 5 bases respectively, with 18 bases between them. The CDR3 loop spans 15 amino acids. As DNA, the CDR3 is TGTGCCAGCACCCCAGGGGCTAGCGGAGACAATGAGCAGTTCTTC. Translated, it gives CASTPGASGDNEQFF.

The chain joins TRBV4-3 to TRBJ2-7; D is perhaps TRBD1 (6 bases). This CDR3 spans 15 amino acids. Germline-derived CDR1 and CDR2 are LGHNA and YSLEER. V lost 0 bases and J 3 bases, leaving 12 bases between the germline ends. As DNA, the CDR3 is TGCGCCAGCAGCCAAGAACCAGGGGAAGGCTACGAGCAGTACTTC. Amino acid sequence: CASSQEPGEGYEQYF.

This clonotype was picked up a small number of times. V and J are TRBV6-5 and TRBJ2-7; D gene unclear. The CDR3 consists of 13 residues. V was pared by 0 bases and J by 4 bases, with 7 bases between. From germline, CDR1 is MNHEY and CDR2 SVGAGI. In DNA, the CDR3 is TGTGCCAGCAGTTACTCGGGATATTACGAGCAGTACTTC. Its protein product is CASSYSGYYEQYF.

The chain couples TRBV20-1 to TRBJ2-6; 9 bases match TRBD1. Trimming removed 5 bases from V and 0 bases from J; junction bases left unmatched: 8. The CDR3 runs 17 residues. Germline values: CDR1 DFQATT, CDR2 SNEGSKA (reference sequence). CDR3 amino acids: CSASRTGESSGANVLTF. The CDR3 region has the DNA TGCAGTGCTTCTAGGACAGGGGAGAGCTCTGGGGCCAACGTCCTGACTTTC.

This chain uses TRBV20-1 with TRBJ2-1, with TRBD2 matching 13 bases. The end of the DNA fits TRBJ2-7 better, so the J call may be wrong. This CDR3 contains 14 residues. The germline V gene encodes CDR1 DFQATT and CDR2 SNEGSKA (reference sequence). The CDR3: CSAQGLAGVNEQYF. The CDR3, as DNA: TGCAGTGCTCAAGGACTAGCGGGAGTGAATGAGCAGTACTTC.

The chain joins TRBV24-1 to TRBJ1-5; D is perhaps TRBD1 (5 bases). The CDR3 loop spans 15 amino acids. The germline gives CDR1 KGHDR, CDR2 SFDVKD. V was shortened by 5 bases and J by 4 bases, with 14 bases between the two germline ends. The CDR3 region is CATSGGGAGNQPQHF. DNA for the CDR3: TGTGCCACCAGTGGCGGGGGAGCGGGAAATCAGCCCCAGCATTTT.

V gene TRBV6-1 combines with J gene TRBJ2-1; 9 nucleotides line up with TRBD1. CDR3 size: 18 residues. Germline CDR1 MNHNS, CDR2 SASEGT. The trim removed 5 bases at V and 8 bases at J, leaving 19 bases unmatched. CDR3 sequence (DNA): TGTGCCAGCAGTAGGACAGGGGTGTTGGCGAGGGGTAAAGATGAGCAGTTCTTC. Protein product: CASSRTGVLARGKDEQFF.

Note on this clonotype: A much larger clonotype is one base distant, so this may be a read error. The CDR3 DNA reads TGTGCCAGCAGTGACAGCTATCAGCCCCAGCATTTT. Residues: CASSDSYQPQHF. V and J are TRBV6-2 or TRBV6-3 and TRBJ1-5; perhaps TRBD1 as D (5 bases). Germline V gene data show CDR1 as MNHEY and CDR2 as SVGEGT. The CDR3 length is 12 residues. Trimming left V 5 bases short and J 5 bases short, with 7 bases between.

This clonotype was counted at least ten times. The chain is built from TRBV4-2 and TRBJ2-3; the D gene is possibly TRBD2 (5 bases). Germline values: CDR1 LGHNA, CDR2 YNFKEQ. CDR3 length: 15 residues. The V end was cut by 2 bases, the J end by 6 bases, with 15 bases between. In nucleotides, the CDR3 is TGTGCCAGCAGCCAATATCGGGAAGTGTCGGATACGCAGTATTTT. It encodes CASSQYREVSDTQYF.